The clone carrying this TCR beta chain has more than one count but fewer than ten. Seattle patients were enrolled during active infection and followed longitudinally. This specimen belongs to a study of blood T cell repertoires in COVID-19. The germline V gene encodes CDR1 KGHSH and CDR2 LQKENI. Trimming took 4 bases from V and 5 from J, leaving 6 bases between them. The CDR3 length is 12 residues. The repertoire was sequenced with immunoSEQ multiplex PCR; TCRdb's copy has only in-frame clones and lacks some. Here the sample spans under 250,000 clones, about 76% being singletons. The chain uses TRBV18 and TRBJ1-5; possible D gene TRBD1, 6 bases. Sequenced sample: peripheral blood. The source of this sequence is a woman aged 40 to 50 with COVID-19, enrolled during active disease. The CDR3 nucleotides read TGTGCCAGCTCACGGGGGCATCAGCCCCAGCATTTT. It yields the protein CASSRGHQPQHF.